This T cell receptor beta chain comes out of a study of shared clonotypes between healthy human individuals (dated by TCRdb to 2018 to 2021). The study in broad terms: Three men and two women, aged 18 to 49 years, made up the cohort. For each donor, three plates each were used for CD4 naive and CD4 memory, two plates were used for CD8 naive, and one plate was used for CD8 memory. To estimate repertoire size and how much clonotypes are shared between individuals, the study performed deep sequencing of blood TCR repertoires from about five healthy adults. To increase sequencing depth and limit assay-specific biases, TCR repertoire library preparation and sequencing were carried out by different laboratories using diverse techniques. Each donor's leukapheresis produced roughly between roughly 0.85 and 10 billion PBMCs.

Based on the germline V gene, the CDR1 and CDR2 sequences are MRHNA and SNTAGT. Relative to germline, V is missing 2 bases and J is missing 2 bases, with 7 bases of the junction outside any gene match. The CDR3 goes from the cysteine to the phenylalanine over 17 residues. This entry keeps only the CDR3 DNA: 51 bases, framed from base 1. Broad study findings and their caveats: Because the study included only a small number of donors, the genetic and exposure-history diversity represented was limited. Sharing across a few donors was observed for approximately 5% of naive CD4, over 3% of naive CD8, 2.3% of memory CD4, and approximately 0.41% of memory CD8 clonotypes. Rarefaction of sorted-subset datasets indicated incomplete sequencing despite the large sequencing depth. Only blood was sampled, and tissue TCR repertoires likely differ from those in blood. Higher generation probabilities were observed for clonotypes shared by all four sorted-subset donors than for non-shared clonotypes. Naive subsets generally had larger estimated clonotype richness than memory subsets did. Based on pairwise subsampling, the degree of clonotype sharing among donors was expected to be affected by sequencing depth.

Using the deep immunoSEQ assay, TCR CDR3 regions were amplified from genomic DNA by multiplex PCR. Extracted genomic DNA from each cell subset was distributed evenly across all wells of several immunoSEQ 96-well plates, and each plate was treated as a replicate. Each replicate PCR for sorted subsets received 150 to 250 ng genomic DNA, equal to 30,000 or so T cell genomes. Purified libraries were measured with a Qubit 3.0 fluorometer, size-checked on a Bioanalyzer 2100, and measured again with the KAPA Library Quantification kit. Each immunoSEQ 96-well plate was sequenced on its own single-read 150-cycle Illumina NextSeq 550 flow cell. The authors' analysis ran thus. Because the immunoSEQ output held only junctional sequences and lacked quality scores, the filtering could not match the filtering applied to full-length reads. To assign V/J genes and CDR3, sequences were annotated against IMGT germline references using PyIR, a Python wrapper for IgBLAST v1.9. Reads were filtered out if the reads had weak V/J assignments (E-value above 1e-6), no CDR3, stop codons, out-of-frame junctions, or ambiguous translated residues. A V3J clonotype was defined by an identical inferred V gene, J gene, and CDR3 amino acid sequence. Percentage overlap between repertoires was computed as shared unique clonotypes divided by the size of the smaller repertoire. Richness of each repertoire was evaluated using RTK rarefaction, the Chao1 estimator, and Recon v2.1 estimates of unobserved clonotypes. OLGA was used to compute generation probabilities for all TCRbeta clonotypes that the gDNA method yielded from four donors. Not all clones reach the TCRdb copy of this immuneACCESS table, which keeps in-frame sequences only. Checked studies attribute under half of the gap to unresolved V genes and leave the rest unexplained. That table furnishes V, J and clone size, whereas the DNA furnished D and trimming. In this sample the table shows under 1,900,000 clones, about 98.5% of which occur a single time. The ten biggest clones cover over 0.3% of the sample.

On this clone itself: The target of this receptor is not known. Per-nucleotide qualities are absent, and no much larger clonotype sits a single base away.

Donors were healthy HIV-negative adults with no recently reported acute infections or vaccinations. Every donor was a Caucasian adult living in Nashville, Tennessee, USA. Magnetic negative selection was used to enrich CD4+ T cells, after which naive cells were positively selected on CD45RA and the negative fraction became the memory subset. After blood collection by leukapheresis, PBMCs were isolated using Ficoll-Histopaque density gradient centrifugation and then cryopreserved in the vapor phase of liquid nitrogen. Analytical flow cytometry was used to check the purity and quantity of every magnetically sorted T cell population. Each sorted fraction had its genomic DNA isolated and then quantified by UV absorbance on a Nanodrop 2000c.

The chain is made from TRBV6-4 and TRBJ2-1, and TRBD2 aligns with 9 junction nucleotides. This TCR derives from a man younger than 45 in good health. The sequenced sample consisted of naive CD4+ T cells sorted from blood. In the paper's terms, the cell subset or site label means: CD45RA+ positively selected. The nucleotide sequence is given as TGTGCCAGCAGTGACCCCCAGCGGGAGGACACCTACAATGAGCAGTTCTTC. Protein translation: CASSDPQREDTYNEQFF.